The 20 T cell receptor beta chains below all came from one sample that was sequenced in a study of blood T cell repertoires in COVID-19. Repertoires were generated with immunoSEQ multiplex PCR, while TCRdb's copy carries only in-frame clones and drops some. The repertoire holds roughly 380,000 clones, with 88% as singletons. The material sequenced was PBMCs or T cells enriched from blood (not recorded which). The receptors were gathered from a woman in her 30s who had been exposed to COVID-19.

This clone occurred a few times. The chain recombines TRBV6-6 with TRBJ1-2; D unclear. This CDR3 is built from 13 residues. Germline V gives CDR1 MNHNY, CDR2 SVGAGI (reference sequence). Trimming took 5 bases from V and 8 from J, leaving 15 bases between them. CDR3 in amino acids: CASSPQTDGGYTF. CDR3 sequence (DNA): TGTGCCAGCAGTCCTCAAACCGACGGGGGCTACACCTTC.

The gene calls are TRBV19 and TRBJ1-1, with 11 positions matching TRBD1. V shed 5 bases and J 4 bases; nucleotides not matched to a gene: 9. This CDR3 is built from 16 residues. Per the germline V gene, CDR1 is LNHDA and CDR2 is SQIVND (reference sequence). The DNA for the CDR3 is TGTGCCAGTAGTGAGGGACAGGGGGGATGGGTCACTGAAGCTTTCTTT. Translation: CASSEGQGGWVTEAFF.

The rearrangement joins TRBV7-2 to TRBJ1-6; D is possibly TRBD1 (6 bases). Trimming cost V 4 bases and J 7 bases, with 17 bases left between them. Per the germline V gene, CDR1 is SGHTA and CDR2 is FQGNSA. This CDR3 comprises 16 residues. The CDR3 loop is CASSSSPGHPNSPLHF. Here the CDR3 DNA reads TGTGCCAGCAGCTCTAGCCCGGGACACCCAAATTCACCCCTCCACTTT.

The CDR3 is CASQGTGLNTEAFF. DNA of the CDR3: TGTGCCAGCCAGGGGACAGGCCTTAACACTGAAGCTTTCTTT. The V and J genes are TRBV27 and TRBJ1-1; 8 bases match TRBD1. Trimming took 8 bases from V and 2 from J; bases not matched to a gene: 7. This CDR3 is built from 14 residues. Germline V CDR1 and CDR2: MNHEY, SMNVEV (reference sequence).

This sequence joins TRBV7-9 and TRBJ2-1; TRBD2 agrees at 15 bases. V shed 3 bases, J shed 9 bases, and the junction held 3 bases outside the gene matches. This CDR3 spans 15 amino acids. The V gene's germline CDR1 is SEHNR and CDR2 FQNEAQ (reference sequence). This chain's CDR3 is CASSFGGLAGGEQFF. In nucleotides, the CDR3 is TGTGCCAGCAGCTTTGGGGGACTAGCGGGAGGTGAGCAGTTCTTC.

The chain links TRBV27 to TRBJ2-1, with D maybe TRBD2 (6 bases). CDR3 length: 15 residues. V was trimmed by 6 bases and J by 4 bases, leaving 16 bases between them. CDR1 and CDR2 (germline): MNHEY, SMNVEV (reference sequence). CDR3: CASSAQRAVYNEQFF. The CDR3 bases are TGTGCCAGCAGCGCCCAGCGGGCCGTATACAATGAGCAGTTCTTC.

A few counts support this clone. The chain has TRBV7-3 and TRBJ1-3, with 7 bases fitting TRBD1. The CDR3 consists of 14 residues. The V gene's germline CDR1 is SGHTA and CDR2 FQGTGA. The J segment lost 4 bases and the V segment lost 5 bases, leaving 5 bases of the junction unmatched. The CDR3 loop reads CASSPTTGGNTIYF. The CDR3 DNA follows: TGTGCCAGCAGCCCGACGACAGGGGGAAACACCATATATTTT.

This clone appeared once. The chain has TRBV24-1 and TRBJ1-3, with D perhaps matching TRBD1 (5 bases). Germline-derived CDR1 and CDR2 are KGHDR and SFDVKD. The CDR3 totals 15 residues. V shed 4 bases and J shed 4 bases, with 13 bases lying between them. CDR3 in DNA: TGTGCCACCAGTGAGCCGGGGACTGGAGGAAACACCATATATTTT. Amino acids: CATSEPGTGGNTIYF.

The V call is TRBV7-9, the J call TRBJ1-4; D perhaps matches TRBD1 (5 bases). The CDR3 contains 16 residues. The V end lost 3 bases, the J end lost 7 bases, and 18 bases lay between the germline ends. Germline V gives CDR1 SEHNR, CDR2 FQNEAQ (reference sequence). Written as DNA, the CDR3 is TGTGCCAGCAGCTTCTCAACTGGGGGGACTGGTGAAAAACTGTTTTTT. It translates to CASSFSTGGTGEKLFF.

V and J are TRBV4-2 and TRBJ1-4, with D perhaps TRBD1 (5 bases). Trimming cost V 0 bases and J 1 base, with 15 bases left between them. The V gene's germline CDR1 is LGHNA and CDR2 YNFKEQ. This CDR3 is built from 18 residues. The CDR3 here is CASSQDLGVGGTNEKLFF. The CDR3 DNA reads TGTGCCAGCAGCCAAGATCTAGGGGTCGGGGGAACTAATGAAAAACTGTTTTTT.

A few counts support this clone. The CDR3 DNA reads as TGTGCCAGTAGTATTGGGACAGGGGGCCGGGCCTACGAGCAGTACTTC. This translates into CASSIGTGGRAYEQYF. J is TRBJ2-7 and V is TRBV19; 12 nucleotides align to TRBD1. Germline V gene data show CDR1 as LNHDA and CDR2 as SQIVND (reference sequence). The V gene end was trimmed by 3 bases and the J gene end by 2 bases; junction bases not matched to a gene: 5. The CDR3 totals 16 residues.

The gene calls are TRBV9 and TRBJ2-1; 12 bases map to TRBD2. CDR3 length: 17 amino acids. Germline CDR1 is SGDLS and CDR2 is YYNGEE. J lost 2 bases, V lost 3 bases, and 6 bases had no gene match. CDR3 residues: CASSDPTSGGTYNEQFF. CDR3 DNA sequence: TGTGCCAGCAGCGACCCGACTAGCGGGGGCACCTACAATGAGCAGTTCTTC.

This clone was observed a single time. V is TRBV6-5 and J is TRBJ2-5; D gene uncertain. This CDR3 comprises 14 residues. The V gene lost 0 bases and the J gene lost 1 base, with 6 bases spanning the gap. Germline V gene sequence: CDR1 MNHEY, CDR2 SVGAGI. The CDR3 is CASSYSYPQETQYF. CDR3 in DNA: TGTGCCAGCAGTTACTCGTATCCCCAAGAGACCCAGTACTTC.

This clone appeared once. The chain combines TRBV9 with TRBJ2-5; D is perhaps TRBD2 (5 bases). Deletions cut 4 bases from V and 3 bases from J, with 10 bases between. This CDR3 comprises 13 residues. Germline V CDR1 and CDR2: SGDLS, YYNGEE. CDR3 in DNA: TGTGCCAGCAGCCGGGTGGGAGAAGAGACCCAGTACTTC. Translated: CASSRVGEETQYF.

This clone was picked up one time. The rearrangement uses TRBV19 and TRBJ2-7; D is uncertain. The V gene lost 5 bases and the J gene lost 5 bases, with 13 bases spanning the gap. Germline V gives CDR1 LNHDA, CDR2 SQIVND (reference sequence). The CDR3 loop spans 13 amino acids. DNA of the CDR3: TGTGCCAGTAGTGGTGTCTCACGAGACGAGCAGTACTTC. It codes for CASSGVSRDEQYF.

The rearrangement links TRBV5-1 to TRBJ2-7, with a weak D call TRBD2 (5 bases). Looked up from germline, CDR1 is SGHRS and CDR2 is YFSETQ. The CDR3 spans 16 residues. Trimming pared 4 bases from V and 4 bases from J, leaving 21 bases between. The CDR3 nucleotides read TGCGCCAGCAGCCCACTAGATCCACGGGTCTATTACGAGCAGTACTTC. Protein product: CASSPLDPRVYYEQYF.

The chain has TRBV3-1 (or the pseudogene TRBV3-2) and TRBJ2-7, with TRBD2 identical over 7 bases. V was pared by 4 bases and J by 2 bases, with 5 bases of the junction left unmatched. In germline, CDR1 is LGHDT, CDR2 YNNKEL (reference sequence). This CDR3 comprises 14 residues. CDR3 region: CASSLAGNTYEQYF. The CDR3 DNA is TGTGCCAGCAGCCTAGCGGGTAACACCTACGAGCAGTACTTC.

V usage is TRBV11-2 and J usage is TRBJ1-2, with D perhaps matching TRBD1 (5 bases). Germline values: CDR1 SGHAT, CDR2 FQNNGV. The CDR3 length is 16 residues. V was shortened by 2 bases and J by 8 bases, with 21 bases between the two germline ends. This CDR3 reads CASSLHSDTSLKGYTF. The DNA for the CDR3 is TGTGCCAGCAGCTTACACTCGGACACATCGTTGAAAGGCTACACCTTC.

The chain couples TRBV19 to TRBJ2-5; 8 nucleotides match TRBD2. Germline V gene lookup returns CDR1 LNHDA and CDR2 SQIVND (reference sequence). This CDR3 spans 14 amino acids. Losses at the gene ends were 4 bases for V and 5 bases for J; bases not matched to a gene: 6. CDR3 sequence: CASSTRTSTETQYF. In nucleotides, the CDR3 is TGTGCCAGTAGTACACGGACTAGCACTGAGACCCAGTACTTC.

The chain has TRBV10-3 and TRBJ1-6; D is possibly TRBD1 (6 bases). Trimming left V 8 bases short and J 10 bases short, with 15 bases between. Per germline, CDR1 ENHRY and CDR2 SYGVKD. CDR3 length: 13 residues. CDR3 loop: CAIAAGVNSPLHF. DNA of the CDR3: TGTGCCATCGCGGCAGGGGTTAACTCACCCCTCCACTTT.